These 14 T cell receptor beta chains came from one sample sequenced in a study of cytomegalovirus exposure and HLA in healthy donors. The assay was immunoSEQ multiplex PCR, and TCRdb's table has in-frame clones only and misses some. Among 100,000 to 150,000 clones listed, roughly 90% were seen once. Specimen: PBMCs. The receptors originated from a young woman in good health and CMV-seronegative.

V is TRBV7-6 and J is TRBJ2-1; 11 nucleotides align to TRBD2. The ends lost 2 bases at V and 6 bases at J; junction bases unmatched: 3. The CDR3 covers 15 residues. CDR1 SGHVS and CDR2 FNYEAQ come from the germline V gene. CDR3 loop: CASSLNSGGVNEQFF. Written as DNA, the CDR3 is TGTGCCAGCAGCTTAAATAGCGGGGGGGTCAATGAGCAGTTCTTC. Filled out from reference TRBV7-6 and TRBJ2-1, the complete variable domain reads GAGVSQSPRYKVTKRGQDVALRCDPISGHVSLYWYRQALGQGPEFLTYFNYEAQQDKSGLPNDRFSAERPEGSISTLTIQRTEQRDSAMYRCASSLNSGGVNEQFFGPGTRLTVL.

This clone was detected only once. The chain carries TRBV5-4 and TRBJ2-5; possible D gene TRBD1, 6 bases. CDR1 SGHNT and CDR2 YYREEE come from the germline V gene (reference sequence). The CDR3 loop spans 13 amino acids. Trimming pared 4 bases from V and 5 bases from J, leaving 12 bases between. The chain's CDR3 is CASSVDRRETQYF. CDR3 nucleotides: TGTGCCAGCAGCGTAGACAGGAGGGAGACCCAGTACTTC.

V gene TRBV5-1 combines with J gene TRBJ1-3; D remains ambiguous. This CDR3 is built from 14 residues. The ends were cut back, 2 bases at V and 3 bases at J, with 9 bases in the middle. In germline, CDR1 is SGHRS, CDR2 YFSETQ. CDR3 loop: CASSFTGFGNTIYF. The CDR3 DNA reads TGCGCCAGCAGCTTCACCGGGTTTGGAAACACCATATATTTT.

This clone turned up a few times. Here the CDR3 reads CASSLAGADNQPQHF. CDR3 bases: TGTGCCAGCAGCTTAGCGGGGGCCGACAATCAGCCCCAGCATTTT. This rearrangement joins TRBV7-9 to TRBJ1-5; a possible D gene is TRBD1 (6 bases). V was pared by 0 bases and J by 3 bases, with 9 bases between. The CDR3 loop spans 15 amino acids. Germline V gene data show CDR1 as SEHNR and CDR2 as FQNEAQ (reference sequence). Full variable domain (rest looked up from reference TRBV7-9 and TRBJ1-5): DTGVSQNPRHKITKRGQNVTFRCDPISEHNRLYWYRQTLGQGPEFLTYFQNEAQLEKSRLLSDRFSAERPKGSFSTLEIQRTEQGDSAMYLCASSLAGADNQPQHFGDGTRLSIL.

The rearrangement links TRBV14 to TRBJ2-3; D possibly corresponds to TRBD2 (6 bases). The CDR3 runs to 14 residues. The V end lost 4 bases, the J end lost 4 bases, and 12 bases lay between the germline ends. In germline, CDR1 is SGHDN, CDR2 FVKESK. The chain's CDR3 is CASSLAEPPDTQYF. The CDR3 coding sequence is TGTGCCAGCAGCCTAGCGGAGCCCCCAGATACGCAGTATTTT. The whole variable domain, remainder taken from reference TRBV14 and TRBJ2-3, is EAGVTQFPSHSVIEKGQTVTLRCDPISGHDNLYWYRRVMGKEIKFLLHFVKESKQDESGMPNNRFLAERTGGTYSTLKVQPAELEDSGVYFCASSLAEPPDTQYFGPGTRLTVL.

The gene calls are TRBV10-3 and TRBJ2-2, with TRBD1 matching 9 bases. Trimming took 4 bases from V and 1 from J; bases not matched to a gene: 4. The germline CDR1 and CDR2 sequences are ENHRY and SYGVKD. The CDR3 is 16 residues long. The CDR3 loop reads CAISGPGQGNTGELFF. The CDR3 nucleotides read TGTGCCATCAGTGGACCGGGACAGGGGAACACCGGGGAGCTGTTTTTT.

V gene TRBV28 combines with J gene TRBJ1-1, with a tentative D call TRBD1 (6 bases). The CDR3 sequence is 12 residues long. The V end was cut by 4 bases, the J end by 3 bases, with 6 bases between. CDR1 and CDR2 from the germline V gene are MDHEN and SYDVKM. The CDR3 here is CASSSGDTEAFF. The CDR3 bases are TGTGCCAGCAGTTCAGGGGACACTGAAGCTTTCTTT.

This chain uses TRBV6-5 with TRBJ2-7, with 9 bases matching TRBD2. The V gene end was trimmed by 2 bases and the J gene end by 3 bases; junction bases not matched to a gene: 5. This CDR3 region has 15 residues. CDR1 and CDR2 from the germline V gene are MNHEY and SVGAGI. CDR3 loop: CASSYGAGGLYEQYF. The CDR3, as DNA: TGTGCCAGCAGTTACGGAGCGGGAGGCCTCTACGAGCAGTACTTC.

CDR3 amino acids: CASSLGQEATYEQYF. For the CDR3, the DNA is TGTGCCAGCAGCCTAGGACAGGAGGCGACCTACGAGCAGTACTTC. The chain links TRBV28 to TRBJ2-7; TRBD1 matches at 7 bases. This CDR3 is 15 amino acids long. Germline trimming cut 6 bases from V and 2 bases from J; bases unmatched to any gene: 10. Germline CDR1 MDHEN, CDR2 SYDVKM. Filled out from reference TRBV28 and TRBJ2-7, the complete variable domain reads DVKVTQSSRYLVKRTGEKVFLECVQDMDHENMFWYRQDPGLGLRLIYFSYDVKMKEKGDIPEGYSVSREKKERFSLILESASTNQTSMYLCASSLGQEATYEQYFGPGTRLTVT.

The rearrangement uses TRBV18 and TRBJ2-1; perhaps TRBD2 as D (6 bases). The germline V gene encodes CDR1 KGHSH and CDR2 LQKENI. With 3 bases removed from V and 7 bases from J, the gap between germline ends came to 13 bases. CDR3 size: 14 residues. The CDR3: CASSPRLGENEQFF. CDR3 in DNA: TGTGCCAGCTCACCGCGACTAGGAGAAAATGAGCAGTTCTTC.

A remark on this clone: One end of the junction is discordant with germline, which a read error may explain. The V gene is TRBV13, the J gene TRBJ2-1; the match to TRBD2 covers 11 bases. The CDR3 consists of 17 residues. CDR1 and CDR2 from the germline V gene are PRHDT and FYEKMQ (reference sequence). CDR3 nucleotides: TGTGCCAGCAGTTTAGGGACTAGCGGAGTTTTACACAATGAGCAGTTCTTC. Its protein product is CASSLGTSGVLHNEQFF.

V and J are TRBV11-3 and TRBJ2-1, with TRBD1 matching over 8 bases. The CDR3 runs 13 residues. Germline CDR1 is SGHNT and CDR2 is YENEEA. The V segment lost 6 bases and the J segment 7 bases; nucleotides outside the gene matches: 5. In DNA, the CDR3 is TGTGCCAGCAGTCAGGACAGGGCGAATGAGCAGTTCTTC. This gives the protein CASSQDRANEQFF.

The rearrangement links TRBV2 to TRBJ2-5; D gene uncertain. V shed 8 bases and J shed 7 bases, with 5 bases lying between them. The germline gives CDR1 SNHLY, CDR2 FYNNEI. This CDR3 has 9 residues. This chain's CDR3 is CASEVTQYF. CDR3 in DNA: TGTGCCAGCGAGGTGACCCAGTACTTC. Combining the CDR3 with reference TRBV2 and TRBJ2-5 gives the whole variable domain EPEVTQTPSHQVTQMGQEVILRCVPISNHLYFYWYRQILGQKVEFLVSFYNNEISEKSEIFDDQFSVERPDGSNFTLKIRSTKLEDSAMYFCASEVTQYFGPGTRLLVL.

The chain is built from TRBV28 and TRBJ2-7, with D possibly matching TRBD1 (6 bases). From germline, CDR1 is MDHEN and CDR2 SYDVKM. The CDR3 covers 15 residues. V shed 4 bases and J shed 3 bases, with 16 bases lying between them. In DNA, the CDR3 is TGTGCCAGCAGTTCCCTCCTAGGGGGTGGCTACGAGCAGTACTTC. Its protein product is CASSSLLGGGYEQYF. Full variable domain (rest looked up from reference TRBV28 and TRBJ2-7): DVKVTQSSRYLVKRTGEKVFLECVQDMDHENMFWYRQDPGLGLRLIYFSYDVKMKEKGDIPEGYSVSREKKERFSLILESASTNQTSMYLCASSSLLGGGYEQYFGPGTRLTVT.